The 6 T cell receptor beta chains in this list originate from one sample, sequenced in a study of blood T cell repertoires in COVID-19. TCRdb's copy holds only in-frame clones and misses some; the assay was immunoSEQ multiplex PCR. Of 250,000 to 300,000 clones in the sample, approximately 86% were seen once. The sample consisted of peripheral blood. These receptors originate from a woman aged 70 to 79 with COVID-19, enrolled during active disease.

The V call is TRBV30, the J call TRBJ2-2, with D possibly TRBD1 on 5 matching bases. Germline CDR1 GTSNPN, CDR2 SVGIG (reference sequence). V was clipped by 7 bases and J by 8 bases, with 17 bases between them. CDR3 size: 13 residues. CDR3 in DNA: TGTGCCTCACTGGCCAGGGCCTCGGGGGAGCTGTTTTTT. Amino acids: CASLARASGELFF.

The chain recombines TRBV7-2 with TRBJ2-7; TRBD2 matches 10 bases. Germline lookup yields CDR1 SGHTA and CDR2 FQGNSA. The CDR3 consists of 14 residues. With 5 bases clipped from V and 2 bases from J, the junction kept 3 bases outside the gene matches. CDR3 in amino acids: CASSGTSGAYEQYF. CDR3 nucleotide sequence: TGTGCCAGCAGCGGTACTAGCGGGGCCTACGAGCAGTACTTC.

This chain uses TRBV11-3 with TRBJ1-1; D remains ambiguous. Germline-derived CDR1 and CDR2 are SGHNT and YENEEA. The CDR3 totals 13 residues. V dropped 2 bases and J dropped 3 bases, with 7 bases sitting between them. CDR3 sequence: CASSLYPYTEAFF. As DNA, the CDR3 is TGTGCCAGCAGCTTATATCCGTACACTGAAGCTTTCTTT.

This clone was seen a single time. The chain recombines TRBV6-2 or TRBV6-3 with TRBJ1-1; 7 nucleotides line up with TRBD1. CDR1 MNHEY and CDR2 SVGEGT come from the germline V gene. Trimming at V came to 6 bases and at J to 5 bases, leaving 9 bases not matched to a gene. This CDR3 has 14 residues. This CDR3 is CASSPPSGGTEAFF. Written as DNA, the CDR3 is TGTGCCAGCAGCCCACCTTCAGGGGGGACTGAAGCTTTCTTT.

This clone was detected only once. The chain combines TRBV7-9 with TRBJ2-7; the D is unclear. The V gene's germline CDR1 is SEHNR and CDR2 FQNEAQ (reference sequence). The CDR3 is made up of 12 amino acids. V shed 1 base and J shed 6 bases, with 7 bases lying between them. The CDR3 spells CASSLEALEQYF. The CDR3 region has the DNA TGTGCCAGCAGCTTAGAAGCTCTCGAGCAGTACTTC.

In DNA form, the CDR3 reads TGTGCCATCCCGGGACAGCGAACGTACGAGCAGTACTTC. It yields the protein CAIPGQRTYEQYF. This chain connects TRBV2 to TRBJ2-7, with TRBD1 identical over 7 bases. This CDR3 is built from 13 residues. In germline, CDR1 is SNHLY, CDR2 FYNNEI. V gave up 10 bases and J gave up 4 bases; unmatched junction bases: 10.